A selection of T cell receptor beta chains follows, all from one sample in a study of blood T cell repertoires in COVID-19. The repertoire was sequenced with immunoSEQ multiplex PCR; TCRdb's copy has only in-frame clones and lacks some. The data show some 360,000 clones, roughly nine tenths seen once. Sequences were obtained from peripheral blood. These receptors came from a woman aged 60-75 years with COVID-19, enrolled during active disease. CDR3s include the opening cysteine and the closing phenylalanine or tryptophan. Fields, in order: D gene, clone size, V gene, J gene, CDR3 DNA, CDR3 protein. A D gene is named only where the DNA matches it firmly. Only some rows state a clone size, as once, few, many or a class for expanded clones.

D: .; size: .; V: TRBV7-2; J: TRBJ1-4; DNA: TGTGCCAGCAGGGGGGGACGGCAAAATGAAAAACTGTTTTTT; CDR3: CASRGGRQNEKLFF
D: .; size: .; V: TRBV5-1; J: TRBJ1-4; DNA: TGCGCCAGCAGCTTGTTTGCACGCGGTGAAAAACTGTTTTTT; CDR3: CASSLFARGEKLFF
D: TRBD1; size: once; V: TRBV4-2; J: TRBJ1-1; DNA: TGTGCCAGCAGCCCGACAGGGGGCGCGCTGAACACTGAAGCTTTCTTT; CDR3: CASSPTGGALNTEAFF
D: .; size: .; V: TRBV5-1; J: TRBJ2-1; DNA: TGCGCCAGCAGCCCGACTCTTACTAGCATTTGGCGCAATGAGCAGTTCTTC; CDR3: CASSPTLTSIWRNEQFF
D: .; size: .; V: TRBV5-1; J: TRBJ1-4; DNA: TGCGCCAGCAGCGCGCTTGGGCAGAATAATGAAAAACTGTTTTTT; CDR3: CASSALGQNNEKLFF
D: .; size: .; V: TRBV25-1; J: TRBJ1-3; DNA: TGTGCCAGCAGTCCTCAGGAGGAAGTCACCATATATTTT; CDR3: CASSPQEEVTIYF
D: TRBD1; size: .; V: TRBV7-2; J: TRBJ1-1; DNA: TGTGCCAGCAGCTTTAAGGGGGCAGGCACTGAAGCTTTCTTT; CDR3: CASSFKGAGTEAFF
D: .; size: .; V: TRBV6-5; J: TRBJ1-1; DNA: TGTGCCAGCATAGAAGGGACAAGGAACACTGAAGCTTTCTTT; CDR3: CASIEGTRNTEAFF
D: .; size: .; V: TRBV15; J: TRBJ1-6; DNA: TGTGCCACCAGCAGAGACAGGGCTAATTCACCCCTCCACTTT; CDR3: CATSRDRANSPLHF
D: .; size: .; V: TRBV19; J: TRBJ2-7; DNA: TGTGCCAGTAGTAGGGCCCCGGGAAGATACGAGCAGTACTTC; CDR3: CASSRAPGRYEQYF
D: .; size: once; V: TRBV13; J: TRBJ1-1; DNA: TGTGCCAGCAGCTTGACCGGCCTTCCGCGGGAGGCTTTCTTT; CDR3: CASSLTGLPREAFF
D: .; size: .; V: TRBV9; J: TRBJ2-2; DNA: TGTGCCAGCAGGGGACTGACGAGCGGGGAGCTGTTTTTT; CDR3: CASRGLTSGELFF
D: .; size: .; V: TRBV4-1; J: TRBJ1-1; DNA: TGCGCCAGCAGCCAGCCAGGGGCCACGATGAACACTGAAGCTTTCTTT; CDR3: CASSQPGATMNTEAFF
D: .; size: few; V: TRBV28; J: TRBJ2-7; DNA: TGTGCCACGACAGCCACCTACGAGCAGTACTTC; CDR3: CATTATYEQYF